This is a list of T cell receptor beta chains from one sample in a study of T cells in Graves' hyperthyroidism and ophthalmopathy. TCRdb re-called the multiplex PCR reads with MiXCR, one entry per CDR3 protein. Seen here are a few hundred thousand distinct CDR3 sequences, about an eighth observed once, and the top ten hold approximately 35%. The sample comprised blood. The origin of the receptors is a middle-aged woman with Graves' ophthalmopathy. Each CDR3 is given without its conserved first and last residue. Fields, in order: V gene, CDR3 protein.

V: TRBV20-1; CDR3: SAQILREYEQY
V: TRBV6-1; CDR3: ASSDYARDGHRMDREKLF
V: TRBV12-3/TRBV12-4; CDR3: ASSLSPDRGNQPQH
V: TRBV7-9; CDR3: ATEPQVPYEQY
V: TRBV20-1; CDR3: SARRNVAEAF
V: TRBV12-3/TRBV12-4; CDR3: ASSFAVLGGNTIY
V: TRBV19; CDR3: ASSIDGFMEASTYEQY
V: TRBV12-3/TRBV12-4; CDR3: ASSRTGTKEQF
V: TRBV20-1; CDR3: SAIPRGTGGLYEQY
V: TRBV7-2; CDR3: ASNPGAGRSYEQY
V: TRBV19; CDR3: ASSPTGDLYEQY
V: TRBV15; CDR3: ATSRVAGAGETQY
V: TRBV20-1; CDR3: SAREISGGPYNEQF
V: TRBV11-2; CDR3: ASSPRSSGAYNEQF
V: TRBV7-2; CDR3: ASSLVGISNQPQH
V: TRBV9; CDR3: ASSVATSTLTAGELF
V: TRBV6-1; CDR3: ASGIEGTRNQPQH
V: TRBV2; CDR3: ASSLRGGEETQY
V: TRBV19; CDR3: ASSIRFSYNEQF
V: TRBV7-8; CDR3: ASSQVGPRTYEQY
V: TRBV7-6; CDR3: ASSLAGTGEIRHSPLH
V: TRBV28; CDR3: ASSLLQGGETQY
V: TRBV7-8; CDR3: ASTHRWNTEAF
V: TRBV20-1; CDR3: SALGQMNTEAF
V: TRBV6-9; CDR3: ASSYDWQGRAF
V: TRBV10-3; CDR3: ATGSGANQF
V: TRBV20-1; CDR3: SARGRDRGREKLF
V: TRBV10-1; CDR3: ASSELVSKTQY
V: TRBV7-9; CDR3: ASSRPTGGKDTEAF
V: TRBV5-4; CDR3: ASSLGLAGLSNTGELF
V: TRBV24-1; CDR3: ATSDGAGANILT
V: TRBV7-9; CDR3: ASRVGAHGYT
V: TRBV6-5; CDR3: ASSYAVAGGYGYT
V: TRBV19; CDR3: ASRRQGPTRTEAF
V: TRBV28; CDR3: ASREQTGGTHGYT
V: TRBV7-9; CDR3: ASSRDRSKETQY
V: TRBV15; CDR3: ATSRAGDEQF
V: TRBV11-2; CDR3: ASNIRGFSLETQY
V: TRBV7-9; CDR3: ASSLPGTSGTSTGELF
V: TRBV10-1; CDR3: ASSEGGAADTQY
V: TRBV11-2; CDR3: ATSSPRQGAYEQY
V: TRBV9; CDR3: ASSVGRDLGTDTQY
V: TRBV19; CDR3: ASSIEAGSYNEQF
V: TRBV20-1; CDR3: SARDSALGLAGAVEQF
V: TRBV18; CDR3: ASSAGQGQGQPQH
V: TRBV5-5; CDR3: ASSTDSLNEQF
V: TRBV10-3; CDR3: AISEEGTGLDTQY
V: TRBV10-3; CDR3: AISESGQYYGYT
V: TRBV3-1; CDR3: ASNRQENEKLF
V: TRBV7-9; CDR3: ASSGEIGQSYGYT
V: TRBV18; CDR3: ASSPLAPQASYEQY
V: TRBV20-1; CDR3: SASISGFETQY
V: TRBV5-5; CDR3: ASSSRTAGTEAF
V: TRBV4-2; CDR3: ASSHPPGTSGYEQY
V: TRBV27; CDR3: ASSPLAGGPRNEQF
V: TRBV19; CDR3: ASSTPFSQETQY
V: TRBV11-3; CDR3: ASSHRDYNSPLH
V: TRBV11-2; CDR3: ASSLDRQGNRPQH